This T cell receptor beta chain was profiled in a study of T cell repertoires in cytomegalovirus infection. General observations from the study: HLA-C-restricted CMV-specific TCR beta clonotypes prevailed in the ex vivo response.

Using its own MiXCR run on the reads, TCRdb lists one record per CDR3 protein. The sample holds about 460,000 distinct CDR3 sequences, about 10% seen once. Deletions cut 7 bases from V and 4 bases from J, with 14 bases between. Germline-derived CDR1 and CDR2 are SQVTM and ANQGSEA. The CDR3 consists of 13 residues. This clonotype occurred many times. Its antigen is not known. This clonotype was sampled from a human donor in good health (CMV status not recorded). Some clones in this sample may be carry-over from other donors' samples. The chain couples TRBV29-1 to TRBJ2-1; D call uncertain. Input material: PBMCs. CDR3 residues: CSASDTVYNEQFF. The CDR3 DNA is TGCAGCGCCTCCGATACAGTTTACAATGAGCAGTTCTTC.